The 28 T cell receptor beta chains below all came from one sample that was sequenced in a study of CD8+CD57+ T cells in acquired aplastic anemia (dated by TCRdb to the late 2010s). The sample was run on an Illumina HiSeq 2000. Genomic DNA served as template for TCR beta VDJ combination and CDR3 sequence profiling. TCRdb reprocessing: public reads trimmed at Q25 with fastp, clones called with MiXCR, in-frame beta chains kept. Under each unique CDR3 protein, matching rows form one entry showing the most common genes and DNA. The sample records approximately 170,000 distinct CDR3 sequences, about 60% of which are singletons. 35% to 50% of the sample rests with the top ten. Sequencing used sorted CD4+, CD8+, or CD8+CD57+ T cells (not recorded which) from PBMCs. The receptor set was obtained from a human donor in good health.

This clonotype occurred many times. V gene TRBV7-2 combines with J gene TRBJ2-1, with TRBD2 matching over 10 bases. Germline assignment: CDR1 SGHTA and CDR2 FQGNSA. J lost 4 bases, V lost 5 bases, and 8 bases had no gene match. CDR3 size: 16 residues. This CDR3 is CASSNPGLAVYNEQFF. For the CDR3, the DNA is TGTGCCAGCAGCAACCCCGGACTAGCGGTTTACAATGAGCAGTTCTTC.

CDR3 coding DNA: TGTGCCAGCAGGGCTCGCACTGGGGCCAACGTCCTGACTTTC. This sequence encodes CASRARTGANVLTF. The chain is built from TRBV7-9 and TRBJ2-6; D is uncertain. The germline gives CDR1 SEHNR, CDR2 FQNEAQ (reference sequence). This CDR3 spans 14 amino acids. V shed 6 bases and J shed 2 bases, with 8 bases lying between them.

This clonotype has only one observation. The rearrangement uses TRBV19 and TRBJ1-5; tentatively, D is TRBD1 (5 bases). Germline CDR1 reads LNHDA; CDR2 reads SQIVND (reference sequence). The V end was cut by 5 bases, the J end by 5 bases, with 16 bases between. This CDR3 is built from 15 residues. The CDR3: CASSLSGTLYQPQHF. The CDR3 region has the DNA TGTGCCAGTAGTTTATCCGGGACCCTCTATCAGCCCCAGCATTTT.

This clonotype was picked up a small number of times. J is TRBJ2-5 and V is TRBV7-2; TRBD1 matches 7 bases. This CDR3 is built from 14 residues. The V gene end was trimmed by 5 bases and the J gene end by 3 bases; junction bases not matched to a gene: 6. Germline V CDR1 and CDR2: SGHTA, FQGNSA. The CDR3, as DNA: TGTGCCAGCAGCCTAGGGACAGAAGAAGAGACCCAGTACTTC. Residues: CASSLGTEEETQYF.

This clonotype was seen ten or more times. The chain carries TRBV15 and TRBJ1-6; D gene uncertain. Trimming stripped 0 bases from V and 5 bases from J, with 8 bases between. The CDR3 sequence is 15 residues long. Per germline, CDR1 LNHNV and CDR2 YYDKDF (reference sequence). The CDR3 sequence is CATSRDPTNNSPLHF. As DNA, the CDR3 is TGTGCCACCAGCAGAGATCCGACAAATAATTCACCCCTCCACTTT.

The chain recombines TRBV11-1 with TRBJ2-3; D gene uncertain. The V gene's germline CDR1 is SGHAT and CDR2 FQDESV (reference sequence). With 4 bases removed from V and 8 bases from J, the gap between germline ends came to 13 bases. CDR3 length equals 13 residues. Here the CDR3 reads CASSSEGPATQYF. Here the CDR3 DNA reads TGTGCCAGCAGCTCGGAAGGGCCAGCTACGCAGTATTTT. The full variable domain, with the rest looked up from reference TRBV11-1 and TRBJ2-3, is EAEVAQSPRYKITEKSQAVAFWCDPISGHATLYWYRQILGQGPELLVQFQDESVVDDSQLPKDRFSAERLKGVDSTLKIQPAELGDSAMYLCASSSEGPATQYFGPGTRLTVL.

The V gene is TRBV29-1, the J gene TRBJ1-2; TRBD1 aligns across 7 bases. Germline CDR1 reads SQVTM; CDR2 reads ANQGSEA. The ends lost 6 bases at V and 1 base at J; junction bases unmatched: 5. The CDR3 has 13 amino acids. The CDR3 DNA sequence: TGCAGCGTGGGGGGACAGAGTAACTATGGCTACACCTTC. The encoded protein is CSVGGQSNYGYTF.

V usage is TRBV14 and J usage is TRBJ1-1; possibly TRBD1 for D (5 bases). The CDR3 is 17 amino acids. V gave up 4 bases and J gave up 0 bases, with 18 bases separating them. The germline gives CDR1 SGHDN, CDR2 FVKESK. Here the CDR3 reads CASSLRQNAYMNTEAFF. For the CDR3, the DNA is TGTGCCAGCAGCCTAAGACAGAACGCATACATGAACACTGAAGCTTTCTTT. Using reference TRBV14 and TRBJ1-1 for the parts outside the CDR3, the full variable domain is EAGVTQFPSHSVIEKGQTVTLRCDPISGHDNLYWYRRVMGKEIKFLLHFVKESKQDESGMPNNRFLAERTGGTYSTLKVQPAELEDSGVYFCASSLRQNAYMNTEAFFGQGTRLTVV.

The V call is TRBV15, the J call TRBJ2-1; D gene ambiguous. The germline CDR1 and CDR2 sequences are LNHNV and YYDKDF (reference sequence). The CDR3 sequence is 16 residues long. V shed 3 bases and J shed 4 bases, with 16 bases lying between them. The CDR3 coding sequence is TGTGCCACCAGCAGCGTTGAAGCCTCCGGATACAATGAGCAGTTCTTC. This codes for CATSSVEASGYNEQFF.

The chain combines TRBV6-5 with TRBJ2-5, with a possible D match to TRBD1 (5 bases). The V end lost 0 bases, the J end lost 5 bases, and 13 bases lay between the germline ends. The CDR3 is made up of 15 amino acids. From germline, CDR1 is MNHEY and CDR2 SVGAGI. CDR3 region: CASSYSKGEFETQYF. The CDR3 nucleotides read TGTGCCAGCAGTTACTCGAAAGGGGAATTCGAGACCCAGTACTTC.

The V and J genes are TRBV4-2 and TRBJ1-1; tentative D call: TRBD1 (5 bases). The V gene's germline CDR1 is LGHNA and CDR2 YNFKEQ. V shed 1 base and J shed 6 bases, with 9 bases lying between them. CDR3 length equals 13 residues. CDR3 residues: CASSQGGYAEAFF. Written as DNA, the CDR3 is TGTGCCAGCAGCCAAGGGGGGTACGCTGAAGCTTTCTTT.

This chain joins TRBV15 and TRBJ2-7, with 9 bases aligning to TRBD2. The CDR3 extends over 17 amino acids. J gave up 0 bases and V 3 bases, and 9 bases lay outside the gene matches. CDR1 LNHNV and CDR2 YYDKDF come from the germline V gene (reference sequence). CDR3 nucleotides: TGTGCCACCAGCAGGGCCGAGTTAGCGGGGGCCTCCTACGAGCAGTACTTC. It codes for CATSRAELAGASYEQYF.

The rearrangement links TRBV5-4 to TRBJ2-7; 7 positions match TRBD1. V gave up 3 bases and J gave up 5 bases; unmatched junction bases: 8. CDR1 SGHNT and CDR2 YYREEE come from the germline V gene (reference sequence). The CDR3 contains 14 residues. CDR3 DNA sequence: TGTGCCAGCAGCTCCCCCCCAACAGGGGACGAGCAGTACTTC. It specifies CASSSPPTGDEQYF.

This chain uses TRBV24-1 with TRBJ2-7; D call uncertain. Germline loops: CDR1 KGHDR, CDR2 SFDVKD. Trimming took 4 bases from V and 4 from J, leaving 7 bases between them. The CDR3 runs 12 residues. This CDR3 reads CATSDRSYEQYF. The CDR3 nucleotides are TGTGCCACCAGTGACCGATCGTACGAGCAGTACTTC.

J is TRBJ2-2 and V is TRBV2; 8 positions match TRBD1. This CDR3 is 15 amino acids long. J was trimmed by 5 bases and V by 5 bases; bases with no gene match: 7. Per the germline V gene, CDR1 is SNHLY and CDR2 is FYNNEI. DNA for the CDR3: TGTGCCAGCAGTACTCGGACAGGGCGTACCGGGGAGCTGTTTTTT. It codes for CASSTRTGRTGELFF.

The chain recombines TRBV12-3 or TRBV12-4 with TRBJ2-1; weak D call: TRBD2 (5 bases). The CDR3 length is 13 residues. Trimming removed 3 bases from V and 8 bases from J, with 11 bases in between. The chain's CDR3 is CASSLIEGDEQFF. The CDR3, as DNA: TGTGCCAGCAGTTTGATCGAGGGCGATGAGCAGTTCTTC.

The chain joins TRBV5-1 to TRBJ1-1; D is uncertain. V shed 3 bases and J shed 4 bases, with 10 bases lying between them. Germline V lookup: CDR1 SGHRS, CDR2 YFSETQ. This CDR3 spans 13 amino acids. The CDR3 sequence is CASSSTSGTEAFF. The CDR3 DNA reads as TGCGCCAGCAGCTCAACTAGCGGCACTGAAGCTTTCTTT.

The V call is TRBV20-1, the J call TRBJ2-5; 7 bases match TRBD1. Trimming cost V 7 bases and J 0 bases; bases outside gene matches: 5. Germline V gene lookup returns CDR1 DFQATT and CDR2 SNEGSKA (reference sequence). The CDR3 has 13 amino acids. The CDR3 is CSEKDRNQETQYF. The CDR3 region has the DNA TGCAGTGAAAAGGACAGGAACCAAGAGACCCAGTACTTC.

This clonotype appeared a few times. This chain's CDR3 is CASSPRGRNNEQFF. CDR3 nucleotide sequence: TGTGCCAGCTCACCACGTGGGCGTAACAATGAGCAGTTCTTC. The chain is built from TRBV18 and TRBJ2-1; no firm D call. V was cut by 1 base and J by 5 bases, with 9 bases left in between. CDR3 length: 14 residues. Germline CDR1 reads KGHSH; CDR2 reads LQKENI.

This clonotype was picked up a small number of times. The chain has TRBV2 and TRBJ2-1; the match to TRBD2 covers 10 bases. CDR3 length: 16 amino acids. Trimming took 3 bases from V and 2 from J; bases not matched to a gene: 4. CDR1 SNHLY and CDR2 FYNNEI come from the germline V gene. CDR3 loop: CASSDPGLAAYNEQFF. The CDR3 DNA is TGTGCCAGCAGTGATCCAGGACTAGCGGCCTACAATGAGCAGTTCTTC.

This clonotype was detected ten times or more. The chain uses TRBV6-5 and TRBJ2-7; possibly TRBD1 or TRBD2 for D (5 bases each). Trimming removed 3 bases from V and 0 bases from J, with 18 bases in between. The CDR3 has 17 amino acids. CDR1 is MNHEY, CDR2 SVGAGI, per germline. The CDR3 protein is CASSYNPLVGRSYEQYF. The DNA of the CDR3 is TGTGCCAGCAGTTATAATCCGTTGGTGGGACGCTCCTACGAGCAGTACTTC.

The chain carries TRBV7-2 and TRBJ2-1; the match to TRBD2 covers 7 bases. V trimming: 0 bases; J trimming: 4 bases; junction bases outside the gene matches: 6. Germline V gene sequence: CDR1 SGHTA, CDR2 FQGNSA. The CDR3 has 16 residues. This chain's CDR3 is CASSLAVLAEYNEQFF. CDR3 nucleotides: TGTGCCAGCAGCTTAGCGGTCCTAGCGGAATACAATGAGCAGTTCTTC.

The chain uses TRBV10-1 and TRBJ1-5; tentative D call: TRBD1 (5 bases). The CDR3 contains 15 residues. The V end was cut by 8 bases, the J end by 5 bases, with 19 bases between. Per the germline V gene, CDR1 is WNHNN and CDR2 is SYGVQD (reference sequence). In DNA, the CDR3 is TGCGCCAGCTGCTTTGGACATGCATATCATCAGCCCCAGCATTTT. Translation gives CASCFGHAYHQPQHF.

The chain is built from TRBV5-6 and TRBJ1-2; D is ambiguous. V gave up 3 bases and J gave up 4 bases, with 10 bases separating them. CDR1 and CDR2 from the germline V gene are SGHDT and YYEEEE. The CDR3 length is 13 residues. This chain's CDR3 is CASSSGGPYGYTF. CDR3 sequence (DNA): TGTGCCAGCAGCTCGGGAGGACCCTATGGCTACACCTTC.

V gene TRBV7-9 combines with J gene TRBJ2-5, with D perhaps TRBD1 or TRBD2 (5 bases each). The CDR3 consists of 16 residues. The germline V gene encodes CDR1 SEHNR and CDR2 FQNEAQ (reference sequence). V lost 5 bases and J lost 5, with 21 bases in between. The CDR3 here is CASSHRFFRPGETQYF. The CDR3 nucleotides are TGTGCCAGCAGCCACAGGTTTTTCAGGCCGGGGGAGACCCAGTACTTC.

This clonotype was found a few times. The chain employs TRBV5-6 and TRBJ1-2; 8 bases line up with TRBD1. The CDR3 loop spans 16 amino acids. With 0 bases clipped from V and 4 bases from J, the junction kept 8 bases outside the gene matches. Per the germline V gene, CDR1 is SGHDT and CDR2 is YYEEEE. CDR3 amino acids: CASSLGGTGQGYGYTF. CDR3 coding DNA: TGTGCCAGCAGCTTGGGAGGGACAGGCCAGGGCTATGGCTACACCTTC. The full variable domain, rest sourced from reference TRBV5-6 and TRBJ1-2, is DAGVTQSPTHLIKTRGQQVTLRCSPKSGHDTVSWYQQALGQGPQFIFQYYEEEERQRGNFPDRFSGHQFPNYSSELNVNALLLGDSALYLCASSLGGTGQGYGYTFGSGTRLTVV.

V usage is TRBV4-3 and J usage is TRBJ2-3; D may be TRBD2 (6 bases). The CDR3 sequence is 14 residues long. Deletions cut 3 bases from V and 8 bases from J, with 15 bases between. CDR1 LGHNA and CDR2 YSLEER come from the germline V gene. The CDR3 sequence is CASSQVGGAVTQYF. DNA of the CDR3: TGCGCCAGCAGCCAGGTAGGAGGGGCAGTTACGCAGTATTTT.

CDR3 loop: CATSSPLWGYNSPLHF. CDR3 DNA sequence: TGTGCCACCAGCAGCCCCCTGTGGGGGTATAATTCACCCCTCCACTTT. The rearrangement uses TRBV15 and TRBJ1-6; D is perhaps TRBD1 (5 bases). Trimming removed 3 bases from V and 4 bases from J, with 13 bases in between. CDR3 length: 16 amino acids. CDR1 LNHNV and CDR2 YYDKDF come from the germline V gene (reference sequence).